The sequence of this TCR beta chain was determined in a study of CD8 T cells in Susac syndrome. A quantity of roughly 0.5 to 1 ug RNA underwent reverse transcription using random hexamers. Amplification of TCR beta CDR3 used immunoSEQ multiplex PCR across 54 Vbeta and 13 Jbeta. TCRdb re-called the immunoSEQ multiplex PCR reads through MiXCR, storing one row per CDR3 protein. The sample has under 350,000 distinct CDR3 sequences, about 90% seen once. The multiple sclerosis controls consisted of treatment-naive patients with relapsing-remitting disease, either stable or active. Bulk CD8+ and CD4+ cells came from magnetic negative isolation; CD8+ TEMRA by FACS. Germline assignment: CDR1 GTSNPN and CDR2 SVGIG (reference sequence). The CDR3 totals 13 residues. After removal of 2 bases from V and 7 bases from J, the junction contained 5 bases not matched to a gene.

The sequence was obtained from a human donor with multiple sclerosis. The V and J genes are TRBV30 and TRBJ1-5; TRBD1 agrees at 7 bases. What was sequenced was CD4+ T cells from PBMCs. In DNA form, the CDR3 reads TGTGCCTGGAGTACAGGGGAGGACCAGCCCCAGCATTTT. Protein: CAWSTGEDQPQHF.